These 9 T cell receptor beta chains were all obtained from the same sample, sequenced in a study of blood T cell repertoires in COVID-19 (dated by TCRdb to 2020 to 2022). To prepare the library, the immunoSEQ multiplex PCR assay was applied. Imported from immuneACCESS, the table was reduced by TCRdb to in-frame sequences with V and J called. These copies leave out some clones; in studies compared against another copy, an unresolved V gene accounts for under half, and the cause of the remainder is not known. Here the sample has about 300,000 clones; 83% occur a single time. The ten largest clonotypes hold over 8.5% of the sample. Sample: peripheral blood. The source of these receptors is a woman in her 50s who had recovered from COVID-19.

In nucleotides, the CDR3 is TGTGCCAGCAGCTTGGACAGGCCGCCCTCCTACGAGCAGTACTTC. It translates to CASSLDRPPSYEQYF. The rearrangement joins TRBV5-4 to TRBJ2-7; D may be TRBD1 (5 bases). Germline loops: CDR1 SGHNT, CDR2 YYREEE (reference sequence). The V end was cut by 0 bases, the J end by 0 bases, with 10 bases between. The CDR3 sequence is 15 residues long.

The chain couples TRBV7-6 to TRBJ2-7; 9 bases agree with TRBD2. The germline V gene has CDR1 SGHVS and CDR2 FNYEAQ. V was clipped by 1 base and J by 2 bases; unmatched bases: 3. The CDR3 runs 15 residues. The CDR3 here is CASSLGASGAYEQYF. The DNA of the CDR3 is TGTGCCAGCAGCTTAGGGGCTAGCGGGGCCTACGAGCAGTACTTC.

This clone has a handful of counts. The chain employs TRBV27 and TRBJ2-7, with 13 bases identical to TRBD2. CDR3 size: 17 residues. Trimming cost V 3 bases and J 3 bases; bases outside gene matches: 8. Germline values: CDR1 MNHEY, CDR2 SMNVEV (reference sequence). CDR3 residues: CASSFPGLAGVFYEQYF. CDR3 DNA: TGTGCCAGCAGTTTCCCAGGACTAGCGGGAGTGTTCTACGAGCAGTACTTC.

This clone showed up just a few times. The chain recombines TRBV6-2 or TRBV6-3 with TRBJ2-2; the match to TRBD2 covers 9 bases. The length of the CDR3 is 16 residues. Per the germline V gene, CDR1 is MNHEY and CDR2 is SVGEGT. The junction had 3 bases not matched to a gene; V was cut back by 0 bases and J by 4 bases. Here the CDR3 DNA reads TGTGCCAGCAGTTACTCGGCGGGGGGGCCCACCGGGGAGCTGTTTTTT. Its protein product is CASSYSAGGPTGELFF.

V usage is TRBV3-1 (or the pseudogene TRBV3-2) and J usage is TRBJ2-7, with TRBD2 as a possible D gene (5 bases). There are 17 residues in the CDR3. V lost 6 bases and J 2 bases, leaving 23 bases between the germline ends. In germline, CDR1 is LGHDT, CDR2 YNNKEL (reference sequence). CDR3 amino acids: CASSLEFGIAQTYEQYF. CDR3 DNA: TGTGCCAGCAGTTTAGAATTTGGAATAGCGCAAACCTACGAGCAGTACTTC.

This clone was recorded only once. The rearrangement links TRBV28 to TRBJ2-1; possible D gene TRBD1, 5 bases. Per the germline V gene, CDR1 is MDHEN and CDR2 is SYDVKM. The ends were cut back, 8 bases at V and 8 bases at J, with 10 bases in the middle. There are 11 residues in the CDR3. This CDR3 reads CASLTRDEQFF. The DNA of the CDR3 is TGTGCCAGCTTAACCAGGGATGAGCAGTTCTTC.

The chain employs TRBV7-2 and TRBJ2-1, with 8 bases lining up with TRBD2. Trimming at V came to 3 bases and at J to 7 bases, leaving 11 bases not matched to a gene. The CDR3 consists of 16 residues. Germline CDR1 SGHTA, CDR2 FQGNSA. CDR3 loop: CASSFGGSGTGNEQFF. CDR3 DNA: TGTGCCAGCAGCTTTGGTGGTAGCGGGACGGGAAATGAGCAGTTCTTC. Supplemented by reference TRBV7-2 and TRBJ2-1, the full variable domain reads GAGVSQSPSNKVTEKGKDVELRCDPISGHTALYWYRQSLGQGLEFLIYFQGNSAPDKSGLPSDRFSAERTGGSVSTLTIQRTQQEDSAVYLCASSFGGSGTGNEQFFGPGTRLTVL.

The chain is built from TRBV11-2 and TRBJ1-2; 12 bases map to TRBD1. Germline V gene data show CDR1 as SGHAT and CDR2 as FQNNGV. V shed 1 base and J 8 bases; nucleotides not matched to a gene: 8. The CDR3 loop spans 16 amino acids. The CDR3: CASSLGLGQGAVGYTF. The CDR3, as DNA: TGTGCCAGCAGCTTAGGATTGGGACAGGGGGCGGTCGGCTACACCTTC.

The V and J genes are TRBV7-2 and TRBJ2-3; 11 nucleotides line up with TRBD2. Germline V lookup: CDR1 SGHTA, CDR2 FQGNSA. The CDR3 loop spans 15 amino acids. V trimming: 4 bases; J trimming: 9 bases; junction bases outside the gene matches: 9. CDR3 DNA sequence: TGTGCCAGCAGCTCCAGACTAGCGGGATTTGAAACGCAGTATTTT. Translating it yields CASSSRLAGFETQYF.